Sequencing of this TCR beta chain was carried out in a study of regulatory T cells in long-lasting Graves disease. For the study at large: More than 5 years of antithyroid drugs with positive TSH receptor antibodies defined persistent Graves' disease. Study conclusions and caveats: Lower TCR diversity was seen in persistent Graves' patients than in newly diagnosed ones. TRBV28 was favored in persistent disease, as were TRBJ1-2 and TRBJ2-5.

Concerning this clonotype: Antigen: not known.

As to time point: persistent/refractory GD, antithyroid drugs over 5 years with positive TRAb. PBMC-derived RNA was used for the TCR library. Graves' disease diagnosis relied on American Thyroid Association guidelines. Germline CDR1 and CDR2: SNHLY and FYNNEI. The CDR3 loop spans 13 amino acids. With V trimmed by 4 bases and J by 6 bases, 1 base remained unmatched. The authors built TCR beta libraries using iRepertoire HTBI primers and Arm-PCR of CDR3 regions. TCRdb re-analysed the multiplex PCR reads in MiXCR, keeping a single row per CDR3 protein. The table includes hundreds of thousands of distinct CDR3 sequences, around a fifth detected once.

This sequence originates from a female donor with Graves disease. The chain recombines TRBV2 with TRBJ2-1; 9 bases agree with TRBD2. The input for sequencing was peripheral blood mononuclear cells (PBMCs), taken when the disease was refractory, from a patient treated with antithyroid drugs. The CDR3 sequence: CASSGSGSNEQFF. CDR3 bases: TGTGCCAGCAGTGGTAGCGGGAGCAATGAGCAGTTCTTC.